This T cell receptor (beta chain) was identified during a study of monozygotic twins with inflammatory bowel disease. Study findings and constraints: Variability may have been added to patient repertoires by differing immunosuppressive treatments. Twin concordance left repertoire similarity unchanged, with limited power a possible explanation for this lack of difference.

As for this clonotype: What it binds is not known.

The CDR3 is 16 amino acids. Looked up from germline, CDR1 is MNHEY and CDR2 is SVGAGI. Template switching was used to attach UMIs, which incorporated a 6-nucleotide sample barcode. cDNA for TCRalpha and TCRbeta was amplified by nested PCRs of 15 to 20 then 8 to 10 cycles. TCRdb re-called the 5' RACE reads; every CDR3 protein appears as one record, without DNA. Its listing shows some 450,000 distinct CDR3 sequences. The specimen sequenced was blood. The receptor was isolated from a human donor with ulcerative colitis or Crohn's disease, or a healthy co-twin of an affected twin (not recorded which). The J gene is TRBJ2-3, the V gene TRBV6-5; without DNA, the TCRdb call of TRBD1 cannot be checked. CDR3 in amino acids: CASSYSSTGKTDTQYF.